This T cell receptor (beta chain) is from a study of blood T cell repertoires in COVID-19. Across the study: PBMCs, B-cell-depleted T cells, or T cells provided the cDNA or gDNA that made up the material.

Germline assignment: CDR1 SEHNR and CDR2 FQNEAQ (reference sequence). V lost 0 bases, J lost 6 bases, and 10 bases stayed unmatched. There are 16 residues in the CDR3. Assay used: immunoSEQ multiplex PCR; TCRdb lists only in-frame clones, some missing. The sample shows about 80,000 clones, 84% of them seen only once. This clonotype originated in a man in his fifties with acute or convalescent COVID-19. The sample was peripheral blood. The V call is TRBV7-9, the J call TRBJ2-7; 8 bases line up with TRBD2. The CDR3 DNA is TGTGCCAGCAGCTTAGCGGGTATGGGACTAGAACCCGAGCAGTACTTC. Its translation is CASSLAGMGLEPEQYF.